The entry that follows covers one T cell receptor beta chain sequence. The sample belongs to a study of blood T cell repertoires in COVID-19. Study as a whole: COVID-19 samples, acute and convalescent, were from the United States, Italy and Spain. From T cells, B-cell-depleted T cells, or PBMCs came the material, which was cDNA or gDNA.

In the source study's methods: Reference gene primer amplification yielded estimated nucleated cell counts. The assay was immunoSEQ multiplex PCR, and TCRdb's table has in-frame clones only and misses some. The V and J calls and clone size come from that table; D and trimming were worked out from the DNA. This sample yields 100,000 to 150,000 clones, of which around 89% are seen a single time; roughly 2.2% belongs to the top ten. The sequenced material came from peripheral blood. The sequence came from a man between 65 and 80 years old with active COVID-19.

DNA for the CDR3: TGTGCCAGCAGCTTTAATCCGGGACTAGCGGGGTACAATGAGCAGTTCTTC. This translates into CASSFNPGLAGYNEQFF. The chain is built from TRBV7-2 and TRBJ2-1; TRBD2 matches 13 bases. The CDR3 runs to 17 residues. The germline V gene has CDR1 SGHTA and CDR2 FQGNSA. V lost 3 bases and J lost 4; bases outside the gene matches: 6.